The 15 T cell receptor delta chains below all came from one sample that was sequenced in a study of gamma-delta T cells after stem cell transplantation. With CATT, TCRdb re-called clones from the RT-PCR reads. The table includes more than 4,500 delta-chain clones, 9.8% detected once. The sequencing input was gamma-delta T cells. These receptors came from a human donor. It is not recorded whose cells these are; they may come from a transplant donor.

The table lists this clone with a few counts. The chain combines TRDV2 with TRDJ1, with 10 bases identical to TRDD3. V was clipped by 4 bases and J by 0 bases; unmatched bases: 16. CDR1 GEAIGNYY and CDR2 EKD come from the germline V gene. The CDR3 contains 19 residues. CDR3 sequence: CACETVPEGDTDYTDKLIF. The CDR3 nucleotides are TGTGCCTGTGAGACCGTTCCTGAGGGGGATACGGACTACACCGATAAACTCATCTTT.

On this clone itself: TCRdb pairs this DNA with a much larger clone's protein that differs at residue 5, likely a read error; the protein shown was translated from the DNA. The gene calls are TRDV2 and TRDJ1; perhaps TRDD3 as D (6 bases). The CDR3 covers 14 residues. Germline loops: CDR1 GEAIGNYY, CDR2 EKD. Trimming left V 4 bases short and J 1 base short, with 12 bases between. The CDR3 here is CACEIVGITDKLIF. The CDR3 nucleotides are TGTGCCTGTGAAATCGTGGGGATCACCGATAAACTCATCTTT.

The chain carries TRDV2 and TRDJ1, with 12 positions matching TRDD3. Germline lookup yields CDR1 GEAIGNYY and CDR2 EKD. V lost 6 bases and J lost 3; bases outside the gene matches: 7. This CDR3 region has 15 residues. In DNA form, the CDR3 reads TGTGCCTGTACGATACTGGGGGATACCCCCGATAAACTCATCTTT. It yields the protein CACTILGDTPDKLIF.

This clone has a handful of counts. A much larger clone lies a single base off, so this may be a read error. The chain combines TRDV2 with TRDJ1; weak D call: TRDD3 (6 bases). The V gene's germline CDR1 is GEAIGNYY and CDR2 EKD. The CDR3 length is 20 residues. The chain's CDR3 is CACDTVLGSVQSRNTDKLTF. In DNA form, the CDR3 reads TGTGCCTGTGACACCGTACTGGGCTCGGTTCAATCCCGTAACACCGATAAACTCACCTTT.

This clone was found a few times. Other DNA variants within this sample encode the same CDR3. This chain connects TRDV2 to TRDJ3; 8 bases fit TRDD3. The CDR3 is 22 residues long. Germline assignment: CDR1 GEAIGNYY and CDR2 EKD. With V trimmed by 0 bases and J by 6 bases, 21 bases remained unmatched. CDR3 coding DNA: TGTGCCTGTGACACCGTTCTGGGGGAAAGGGTGGAGGTTTACAAGGACACCCGACAGATGTTTTTC. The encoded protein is CACDTVLGERVEVYKDTRQMFF.

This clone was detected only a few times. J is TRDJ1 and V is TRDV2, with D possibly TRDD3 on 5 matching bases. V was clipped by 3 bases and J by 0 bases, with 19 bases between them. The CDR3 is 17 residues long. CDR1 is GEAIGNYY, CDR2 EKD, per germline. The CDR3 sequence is CACDALGPGRNTDKLIF. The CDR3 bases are TGTGCCTGTGACGCCCTCGGCCCTGGGCGAAACACCGATAAACTCATCTTT.

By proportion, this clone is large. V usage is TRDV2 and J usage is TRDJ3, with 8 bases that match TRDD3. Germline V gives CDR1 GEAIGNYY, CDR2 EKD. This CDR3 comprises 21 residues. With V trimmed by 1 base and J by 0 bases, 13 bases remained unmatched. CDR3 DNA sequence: TGTGCCTGTGACACGGCAAGTACTGGGGGTCTTGTCTCCTGGGACACCCGACAGATGTTTTTC. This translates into CACDTASTGGLVSWDTRQMFF.

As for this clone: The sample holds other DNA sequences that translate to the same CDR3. The CDR3 DNA follows: TGTGCCTGTGACACCCTACTGGGGGACAAGTACACCGATAAACTCATCTTT. Translated: CACDTLLGDKYTDKLIF. This chain connects TRDV2 to TRDJ1, with TRDD3 identical over 9 bases. The germline V gene encodes CDR1 GEAIGNYY and CDR2 EKD. V shed 0 bases, J shed 0 bases, and the junction held 7 bases outside the gene matches. The CDR3 runs 17 residues.

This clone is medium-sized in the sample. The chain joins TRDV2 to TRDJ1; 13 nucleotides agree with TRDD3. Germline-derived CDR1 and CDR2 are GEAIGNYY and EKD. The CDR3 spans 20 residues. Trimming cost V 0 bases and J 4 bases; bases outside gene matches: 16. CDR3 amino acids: CACDTVVLGDTHEWGDKLIF. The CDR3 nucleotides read TGTGCCTGTGACACCGTTGTACTGGGGGATACGCACGAATGGGGCGATAAACTCATCTTT.

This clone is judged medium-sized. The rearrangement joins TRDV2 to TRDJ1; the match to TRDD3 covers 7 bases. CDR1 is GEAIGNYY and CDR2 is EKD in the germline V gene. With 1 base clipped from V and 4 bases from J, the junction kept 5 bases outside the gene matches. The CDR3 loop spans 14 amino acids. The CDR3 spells CACDTLGANDKLIF. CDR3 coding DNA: TGTGCCTGTGACACTCTGGGGGCGAACGATAAACTCATCTTT.

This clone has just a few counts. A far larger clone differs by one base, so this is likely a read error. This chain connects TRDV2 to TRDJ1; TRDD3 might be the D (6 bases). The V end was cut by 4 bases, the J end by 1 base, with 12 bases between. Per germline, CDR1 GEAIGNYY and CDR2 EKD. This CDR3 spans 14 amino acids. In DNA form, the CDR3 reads TGTGCCTGTGAAACCGTGGGGGTCACCGATAAACTCATCTTT. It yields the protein CACETVGVTDKLIF.

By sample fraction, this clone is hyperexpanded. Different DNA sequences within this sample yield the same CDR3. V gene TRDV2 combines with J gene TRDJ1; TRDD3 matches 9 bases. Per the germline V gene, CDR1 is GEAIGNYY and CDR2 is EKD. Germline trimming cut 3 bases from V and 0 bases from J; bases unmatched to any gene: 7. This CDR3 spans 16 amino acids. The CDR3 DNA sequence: TGTGCCTGTGACGACTTAACTGGGGGACACACCGATAAACTCATCTTT. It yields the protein CACDDLTGGHTDKLIF.

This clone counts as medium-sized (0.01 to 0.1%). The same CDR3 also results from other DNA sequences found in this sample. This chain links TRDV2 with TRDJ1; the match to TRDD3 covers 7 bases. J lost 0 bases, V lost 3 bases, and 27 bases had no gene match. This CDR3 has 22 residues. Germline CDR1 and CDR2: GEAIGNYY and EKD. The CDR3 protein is CACDPLTVSTGTGDEYTDKLIF. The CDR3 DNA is TGTGCCTGTGACCCTTTAACCGTTTCCACCGGTACTGGGGACGAGTACACCGATAAACTCATCTTT.

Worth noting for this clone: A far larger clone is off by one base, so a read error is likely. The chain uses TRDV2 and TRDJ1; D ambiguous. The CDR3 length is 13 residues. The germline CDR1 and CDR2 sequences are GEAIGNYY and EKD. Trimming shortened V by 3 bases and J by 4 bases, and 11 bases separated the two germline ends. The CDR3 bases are TGTGCCTGTGACGACCTGGATGGCGATAAACTCATCTTT. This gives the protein CACDDLDGDKLIF.

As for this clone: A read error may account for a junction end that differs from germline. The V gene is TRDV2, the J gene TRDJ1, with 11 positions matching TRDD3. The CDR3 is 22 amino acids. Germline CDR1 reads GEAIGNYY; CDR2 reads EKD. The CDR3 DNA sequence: TGTGCCTGTGACACGATCGGAGGTGCGTCTGGGGGATACCCAGCAGGGACCGATAAACGCATCTTT. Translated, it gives CACDTIGGASGGYPAGTDKRIF.